Below are 26 T cell receptor beta chains sequenced from a single sample in a study of CD8 T cell repertoires and HIV-1 epitope variants. Sequencing used immunoSEQ multiplex PCR; TCRdb keeps in-frame clones, though not all of them. The sample gives fewer than 4,500 clones, under 65% of which show up once; 44% is in the top ten. What these receptors recognize is not known. The specimen was cultured CD8+ T cells derived from PBMCs. The receptors were sampled from a male donor with HIV.

This clone has only one observation. J is TRBJ1-1 and V is TRBV5-8; a possible D gene is TRBD1 (5 bases). Germline V gene sequence: CDR1 SGHTS, CDR2 YDEGEE. The V gene lost 6 bases and the J gene lost 1 base, with 13 bases spanning the gap. The CDR3 totals 14 residues. CDR3 bases: TGTGCCAGCACCCCGTGGGGGGAGAACACTGAAGCTTTCTTT. It encodes CASTPWGENTEAFF. Drawing the rest from reference TRBV5-8 and TRBJ1-1, the complete variable domain is EAGVTQSPTHLIKTRGQQATLRCSPISGHTSVYWYQQALGLGLQFLLWYDEGEERNRGNFPPRFSGRQFPNYSSELNVNALELEDSALYLCASTPWGENTEAFFGQGTRLTVV.

This clone was seen a few times. The rearrangement links TRBV25-1 to TRBJ1-4, with 7 bases fitting TRBD1. CDR1 and CDR2 (germline): MGHDK, SYGVNS. V shed 5 bases, J shed 6 bases, and the junction held 9 bases outside the gene matches. The length of the CDR3 is 15 residues. The CDR3: CASSLKADRHEKLFF. The CDR3 DNA reads TGTGCCAGCAGTCTGAAAGCGGACAGGCATGAAAAACTGTTTTTT.

The chain has TRBV30 and TRBJ1-1; no definite D call. This CDR3 contains 11 residues. The V and J ends lost 1 base and 7 bases respectively, with 7 bases between them. Germline CDR1 GTSNPN, CDR2 SVGIG (reference sequence). Here the CDR3 DNA reads TGTGCCTGGAGTGAAGAGGTTGAAGCTTTCTTT. It yields the protein CAWSEEVEAFF.

The chain uses TRBV15 and TRBJ2-1, with 12 nucleotides matching TRBD2. Per germline, CDR1 LNHNV and CDR2 YYDKDF (reference sequence). V trimming: 4 bases; J trimming: 8 bases; junction bases outside the gene matches: 6. This CDR3 region has 15 residues. The CDR3 nucleotides are TGTGCCACCAGCATTCTAGCGGGGGGGCGGGATGAGCAGTTCTTC. As protein: CATSILAGGRDEQFF.

The chain combines TRBV2 with TRBJ1-3; D is possibly TRBD1 (5 bases). Germline V CDR1 and CDR2: SNHLY, FYNNEI. Trimming took off 7 bases at V and 4 bases at J, with 20 bases between the two ends. The CDR3 is 16 residues long. CDR3 nucleotide sequence: TGTGCCAGCACCCAGAGCCGGGGGATGGGGGGAAACACCATATATTTT. Its translation is CASTQSRGMGGNTIYF.

This chain connects TRBV28 to TRBJ2-7; weak D call: TRBD2 (6 bases). With 5 bases removed from V and 7 bases from J, the gap between germline ends came to 21 bases. The CDR3 is made up of 15 amino acids. Per the germline V gene, CDR1 is MDHEN and CDR2 is SYDVKM. CDR3 in amino acids: CASSPPLGPGGEQYF. For the CDR3, the DNA is TGTGCCAGCAGTCCTCCCCTGGGCCCTGGGGGGGAGCAGTACTTC.

This clone appeared a few times. The V gene is TRBV9, the J gene TRBJ2-1; TRBD1 agrees at 7 bases. The CDR3 sequence is 15 residues long. V lost 4 bases to trimming and J lost 4 bases; unmatched junction nucleotides: 8. The germline V gene has CDR1 SGDLS and CDR2 YYNGEE. CDR3: CASSIDRATYNEQFF. Here the CDR3 DNA reads TGTGCCAGCAGCATCGACAGGGCTACGTACAATGAGCAGTTCTTC.

The chain joins TRBV5-6 to TRBJ2-7; TRBD1 aligns across 10 bases. The CDR3 contains 14 residues. Germline V gene sequence: CDR1 SGHDT, CDR2 YYEEEE. V trimming: 4 bases; J trimming: 3 bases; junction bases outside the gene matches: 4. The CDR3 spells CASSQGQGSYEQYF. CDR3 coding DNA: TGTGCCAGCAGCCAGGGACAGGGGAGCTACGAGCAGTACTTC.

This clone has just a few counts. The rearrangement joins TRBV4-2 to TRBJ2-7; TRBD1 agrees at 8 bases. With V trimmed by 4 bases and J by 5 bases, 7 bases remained unmatched. The CDR3 is 14 residues long. CDR1 and CDR2 (germline): LGHNA, YNFKEQ. In DNA, the CDR3 is TGTGCCAGCAGCCTAACAGGGGGTGGCAACGAGCAGTACTTC. It translates to CASSLTGGGNEQYF.

The chain uses TRBV19 and TRBJ1-1; 9 nucleotides agree with TRBD1. The length of the CDR3 is 14 residues. Trimming took 7 bases from V and 4 from J; bases not matched to a gene: 7. CDR1 and CDR2 from the germline V gene are LNHDA and SQIVND (reference sequence). The CDR3 spells CASTEGQGITEAFF. The CDR3 DNA reads TGTGCCAGTACCGAGGGACAGGGAATCACTGAAGCTTTCTTT.

The chain uses TRBV7-2 and TRBJ1-5, with 8 bases identical to TRBD1. The V segment lost 5 bases and the J segment 4 bases; nucleotides outside the gene matches: 7. Per germline, CDR1 SGHTA and CDR2 FQGNSA. The length of the CDR3 is 15 residues. The CDR3 loop reads CASSPWTGNNQPQHF. CDR3 sequence (DNA): TGTGCCAGCAGCCCTTGGACAGGGAATAATCAGCCCCAGCATTTT.

This chain uses TRBV2 with TRBJ2-5; a weak D match, TRBD1 (5 bases). V lost 2 bases, J lost 3 bases, and 10 bases lay in between. This CDR3 has 14 residues. CDR1 and CDR2 (germline): SNHLY, FYNNEI. The CDR3 protein is CASSEWQGKETQYF. The CDR3, as DNA: TGTGCCAGCAGTGAATGGCAGGGCAAAGAGACCCAGTACTTC. The full variable domain, with the rest looked up from reference TRBV2 and TRBJ2-5, is EPEVTQTPSHQVTQMGQEVILRCVPISNHLYFYWYRQILGQKVEFLVSFYNNEISEKSEIFDDQFSVERPDGSNFTLKIRSTKLEDSAMYFCASSEWQGKETQYFGPGTRLLVL.

This CDR3 reads CASSYSTQSELFF. The CDR3 DNA sequence: TGTGCCAGCAGTTACTCCACCCAATCCGAGCTGTTTTTT. V usage is TRBV6-5 and J usage is TRBJ2-2, with unresolved D. This CDR3 spans 13 amino acids. The V gene's germline CDR1 is MNHEY and CDR2 SVGAGI. The V gene lost 0 bases and the J gene lost 11 bases, with 10 bases spanning the gap.

This chain links TRBV4-2 with TRBJ1-1, with 8 bases aligning to TRBD1. J lost 5 bases, V lost 0 bases, and 8 bases had no gene match. This CDR3 comprises 16 residues. Germline CDR1 is LGHNA and CDR2 is YNFKEQ. CDR3 DNA: TGTGCCAGCAGCCAAGAAGGTAGACAGGGGTGGACTGAAGCTTTCTTT. Translated, it gives CASSQEGRQGWTEAFF.

The table lists this clone with a few counts. V is TRBV29-1 and J is TRBJ2-1; 14 nucleotides agree with TRBD2. Germline trimming cut 3 bases from V and 3 bases from J; bases unmatched to any gene: 10. Per the germline V gene, CDR1 is SQVTM and CDR2 is ANQGSEA. The CDR3 runs 18 residues. For the CDR3, the DNA is TGCAGCGTTGAGTTTTTGTGGGGACTAGCGGGGGACTACAATGAGCAGTTCTTC. Translating it yields CSVEFLWGLAGDYNEQFF.

This clone showed up just a few times. The chain couples TRBV4-1 to TRBJ1-2; D ambiguous. V lost 4 bases and J 1 base, leaving 16 bases between the germline ends. The CDR3 contains 16 residues. The V gene's germline CDR1 is MGHRA and CDR2 YSYEKL. The DNA for the CDR3 is TGCGCCAGCAGCCCCACAACGGGCGGTATTAACTATGGCTACACCTTC. As protein: CASSPTTGGINYGYTF.

CDR3 residues: CASRWAQGEQFF. The CDR3 DNA reads TGTGCCAGTCGCTGGGCTCAGGGGGAGCAGTTCTTC. The chain joins TRBV28 to TRBJ2-1, with TRBD1 as a possible D gene (6 bases). Trimming took 9 bases from V and 10 from J, leaving 16 bases between them. There are 12 residues in the CDR3. The V gene's germline CDR1 is MDHEN and CDR2 SYDVKM.

V usage is TRBV5-6 and J usage is TRBJ2-5; D gene unclear. CDR1 and CDR2 from the germline V gene are SGHDT and YYEEEE. Trimming took 1 base from V and 7 from J, leaving 11 bases between them. The CDR3 loop spans 13 amino acids. The DNA for the CDR3 is TGTGCCAGCAGCTTGTGGGCGCCGGGGACCCAGTACTTC. This gives the protein CASSLWAPGTQYF.

The genes are TRBV28 and TRBJ2-5, with D possibly TRBD2 on 5 matching bases. V was trimmed by 4 bases and J by 2 bases, leaving 11 bases between them. The CDR3 consists of 14 residues. Germline CDR1 and CDR2: MDHEN and SYDVKM. CDR3 sequence reads: CASSSRLLQETQYF. CDR3 in DNA: TGTGCCAGCAGTTCTAGACTATTACAAGAGACCCAGTACTTC. Filled out from reference TRBV28 and TRBJ2-5, the complete variable domain reads DVKVTQSSRYLVKRTGEKVFLECVQDMDHENMFWYRQDPGLGLRLIYFSYDVKMKEKGDIPEGYSVSREKKERFSLILESASTNQTSMYLCASSSRLLQETQYFGPGTRLLVL.

The chain couples TRBV10-3 to TRBJ1-1, with 7 positions matching TRBD1. V dropped 4 bases and J dropped 7; count of bases not matched to a gene: 15. Germline CDR1 ENHRY, CDR2 SYGVKD. The CDR3 covers 16 residues. The CDR3 nucleotides are TGTGCCATCAGTGCCGGAGACGCGGGGACAGCTGATGAAGCTTTCTTT. Protein: CAISAGDAGTADEAFF.

The V call is TRBV7-6, the J call TRBJ2-3; 9 bases align to TRBD2. Germline V gives CDR1 SGHVS, CDR2 FNYEAQ. This CDR3 contains 18 residues. The V gene end was trimmed by 0 bases and the J gene end by 0 bases; junction bases not matched to a gene: 7. The CDR3 here is CASSLARASGTSTDTQYF. DNA of the CDR3: TGTGCCAGCAGCTTAGCGCGGGCTAGCGGGACGAGCACAGATACGCAGTATTTT. Based on the CDR3 plus reference TRBV7-6 and TRBJ2-3, the full variable domain is GAGVSQSPRYKVTKRGQDVALRCDPISGHVSLYWYRQALGQGPEFLTYFNYEAQQDKSGLPNDRFSAERPEGSISTLTIQRTEQRDSAMYRCASSLARASGTSTDTQYFGPGTRLTVL.

This clone showed up just once. The chain has TRBV7-8 and TRBJ1-2, with 7 bases matching TRBD1. The CDR3 is 15 amino acids. V dropped 5 bases and J dropped 6; count of bases not matched to a gene: 12. Germline lookup yields CDR1 SGHVS and CDR2 FQNEAQ. The CDR3 bases are TGTGCCAGCAGCCAAGGGTCAGGCCAGGGGGATGGCTACACCTTC. It yields the protein CASSQGSGQGDGYTF.

The V gene is TRBV9, the J gene TRBJ2-5; possible D gene TRBD2, 6 bases. This CDR3 region has 16 residues. Between the trimmed V and J ends, which lost 0 bases and 5 bases, there was a span of 17 bases. Germline V CDR1 and CDR2: SGDLS, YYNGEE. The CDR3 spells CASSVGDFPGRETQYF. Here the CDR3 DNA reads TGTGCCAGCAGCGTAGGGGACTTCCCAGGTCGGGAGACCCAGTACTTC. The complete variable domain, with remaining parts taken from reference TRBV9 and TRBJ2-5, reads DSGVTQTPKHLITATGQRVTLRCSPRSGDLSVYWYQQSLDQGLQFLIQYYNGEERAKGNILERFSAQQFPDLHSELNLSSLELGDSALYFCASSVGDFPGRETQYFGPGTRLLVL.

The rearrangement links TRBV11-2 to TRBJ1-1; D remains ambiguous. The CDR3 runs 13 residues. CDR1 and CDR2 (germline): SGHAT, FQNNGV. The ends were cut back, 4 bases at V and 0 bases at J, with 6 bases in the middle. This CDR3 reads CASSSQLNTEAFF. CDR3 nucleotides: TGTGCCAGCAGCTCGCAGCTGAACACTGAAGCTTTCTTT.

V and J are TRBV5-4 and TRBJ1-5; D gene unclear. The V and J ends lost 1 base and 5 bases respectively, with 13 bases between them. The CDR3 totals 15 residues. Germline assignment: CDR1 SGHNT and CDR2 YYREEE (reference sequence). The CDR3 here is CASSLWAEEDQPQHF. DNA for the CDR3: TGTGCCAGCAGCTTGTGGGCGGAGGAGGATCAGCCCCAGCATTTT.

The gene calls are TRBV27 and TRBJ2-1; D may be TRBD1 (6 bases). The ends were cut back, 2 bases at V and 0 bases at J, with 14 bases in the middle. This CDR3 is 17 amino acids long. Germline CDR1 MNHEY, CDR2 SMNVEV (reference sequence). As DNA, the CDR3 is TGTGCCAGCAGTTTAAAACAGGGTGAGGGCTCCTACAATGAGCAGTTCTTC. The encoded protein is CASSLKQGEGSYNEQFF.